Reported below is one T cell receptor (beta chain). The record originates from a study of T cell changes during pregnancy in multiple sclerosis. V lost 5 bases to trimming and J lost 12 bases, with 14 bases between them. The CDR3 consists of 12 residues. Per the germline V gene, CDR1 is SGHNT and CDR2 is YYREEE (reference sequence). This table comes from immunoSEQ multiplex PCR, and its TCRdb copy is limited to in-frame clones, with some not included. The sample records under 95,000 clones, around 93% being singletons. The receptor's source is a female donor in good health, enrolled as a control in a pregnancy study. The source material was peripheral blood, sampled in the second trimester of pregnancy. The chain couples TRBV5-4 to TRBJ1-4, with D tentatively TRBD1 (5 bases). The CDR3 DNA is TGTGCCAGCAGTCTGGGCCCGGGGGAACTGTTTTTT. Amino acid sequence: CASSLGPGELFF.